The rows below give T cell receptor beta chains drawn from one sample of a study of spatial heterogeneity in lung cancer. TCRdb re-called the 5' RACE reads with MiXCR, one entry per CDR3 protein. Of a few thousand distinct CDR3 sequences listed, around 3.5% are singletons. This material consisted of lung tumor tissue, taken at surgery. All receptors come from a male donor with early-stage non-small cell lung cancer. Each CDR3 is given with its conserved first and last residue. A D gene is named only where the DNA matches it firmly. Some rows have no size entry. The others give once, few or many, or a class for an expanded clone.

14 | TRBD1 | medium-sized | TRBJ1-1 | TRBV12-3/TRBV12-4 | TGTGCCAGCAGTTCCTCGGGCAGGGGGTCTGAAGCTTTCTTT | CASSSSGRGSEAFF
16 | NA | many | TRBJ2-2 | TRBV6-2/TRBV6-3 | TGTGCCAGCAGTTACGCCCAGGGCAGGATCACCGGGGAGCTGTTTTTT | CASSYAQGRITGELFF
16 | NA | many | TRBJ1-2 | TRBV20-1 | TGCAGTGCTAGAGTCTTCCTGAAGGGCCTCGACTATGGCTACACCTTC | CSARVFLKGLDYGYTF
13 | NA | medium-sized | TRBJ1-5 | TRBV7-8 | TGTGCCAGCAGCTACCGGGGGCTCCAGCCCCAGCATTTT | CASSYRGLQPQHF
18 | TRBD2 | medium-sized | TRBJ2-1 | TRBV20-1 | TGCAGTGCTAGAGTTCCCGTTCGATCGGGGGGGAGCTACAATGAGCAGTTCTTC | CSARVPVRSGGSYNEQFF
13 | NA | many | TRBJ2-7 | TRBV5-1 | TGCGCCAGCAGCATGGGACATCTCTACGAGCAGTACTTC | CASSMGHLYEQYF
16 | NA | NA | TRBJ1-4 | TRBV28 | TGTGCCAGCAGTCAACCAACTACAGGGAGGAGGGAAAAACTGTTTTTT | CASSQPTTGRREKLFF
12 | NA | medium-sized | TRBJ2-7 | TRBV29-1 | TGCAGCGTTGGACCCGAAAGGTACGAGCAGTACTTC | CSVGPERYEQYF
13 | TRBD1 | NA | TRBJ1-6 | TRBV12-3/TRBV12-4 | TGTGCCAGCAGTGGGACAGGTAGCACACCCCTCCACTTT | CASSGTGSTPLHF
13 | NA | medium-sized | TRBJ2-2 | TRBV30 | TGTGCCTGGAGTGTACCTTGGGGGGGGGAGCTGTTTTTT | CAWSVPWGGELFF
15 | TRBD2 | medium-sized | TRBJ2-2 | TRBV7-9 | TGTGCCAGCAGCGCTAGCGGGACGAACACCGGGGAGCTGTTTTTT | CASSASGTNTGELFF
20 | TRBD2 | many | TRBJ2-1 | TRBV20-1 | TGCAGTGCTAGAGATTGGAGGGGACTAGCGGGGTCCAGCTCCTACAATGAGCAGTTCTTC | CSARDWRGLAGSSSYNEQFF
13 | NA | many | TRBJ2-5 | TRBV28 | TGTGCCAGCAGTTTGAAGGGTACGGGGACCCAGTACTTC | CASSLKGTGTQYF
14 | NA | medium-sized | TRBJ2-4 | TRBV20-1 | TGCAGTGCTTTTGGCCGGGCAGCCAAAAACATTCAGTACTTC | CSAFGRAAKNIQYF
14 | TRBD2 | medium-sized | TRBJ2-1 | TRBV3-1 | TGTGCCAGCAGCCACGGCTTAGCGGGCAATGAGCAGTTCTTC | CASSHGLAGNEQFF
15 | NA | many | TRBJ2-7 | TRBV2 | TGTGCCAGCAGCGTCGGACGGTCCTTCTCCTACGAGCAGTACTTC | CASSVGRSFSYEQYF
17 | TRBD2 | NA | TRBJ2-4 | TRBV7-2 | TGTGCCAGCAGCATTACTAGCGGTGGGGTTGGTGGAAACATTCAGTACTTC | CASSITSGGVGGNIQYF
15 | NA | medium-sized | TRBJ1-2 | TRBV28 | TGTGCCAGCAGTTTACGAGGAATGAGGGACTATGGCTACACCTTC | CASSLRGMRDYGYTF
15 | TRBD2 | medium-sized | TRBJ2-5 | TRBV5-1 | TGCGCCAGCAGCTTGAGCGGCGGGGGGCAAGAGACCCAGTACTTC | CASSLSGGGQETQYF
14 | NA | medium-sized | TRBJ1-1 | TRBV12-3/TRBV12-4 | TGTGCCAGCAGTTTGGTAGGGATGAACACTGAAGCTTTCTTT | CASSLVGMNTEAFF
13 | NA | medium-sized | TRBJ1-6 | TRBV5-1 | TGCGCCAGCAGCTCCTCGACAGATTCACCCCTCCACTTT | CASSSSTDSPLHF
16 | TRBD2 | medium-sized | TRBJ2-2 | TRBV4-2 | TGTGCCAGCAGCCCTCGGGAGGGGGAAAACACCGGGGAGCTGTTTTTT | CASSPREGENTGELFF
15 | NA | medium-sized | TRBJ2-3 | TRBV4-3 | TGCGCCAGCAGCCAAGATCTCCCCAGGGTGAATACGCAGTATTTT | CASSQDLPRVNTQYF
16 | TRBD1 | medium-sized | TRBJ1-1 | TRBV30 | TGTGCCTGGAGTGTACAGGGGACCCCGAGGACAACTGAAGCTTTCTTT | CAWSVQGTPRTTEAFF
15 | NA | many | TRBJ2-1 | TRBV28 | TGTGCCAGCAGCACCCCGACGGGGCTTGGGTATGAGCAGTTCTTC | CASSTPTGLGYEQFF
15 | NA | many | TRBJ2-5 | TRBV4-3 | TGCAACAGCAGCCAAAGTTGGATAGGGCAAGAGACCCAGTACTTC | CNSSQSWIGQETQYF
15 | NA | NA | TRBJ1-1 | TRBV4-2 | TGTGCCAGCAGTCCTCCGGGGGTAATGAACACTGAAGCTTTCTTT | CASSPPGVMNTEAFF
14 | NA | medium-sized | TRBJ1-4 | TRBV6-1 | TGTGCCAGCGGCCGACAGACAACTAATGAAAAACTGTTTTTT | CASGRQTTNEKLFF
15 | TRBD1 | medium-sized | TRBJ1-6 | TRBV7-2 | TGTGCCAGCAGCTCCCGGACAGGGGGTAATTCACCCCTCCACTTT | CASSSRTGGNSPLHF
13 | NA | NA | TRBJ2-1 | TRBV5-4 | TGTGCCACCAGCCAATTCTCCTACAATGAGCAGTTCTTC | CATSQFSYNEQFF
15 | NA | medium-sized | TRBJ2-2 | TRBV6-6 | TGTGCCAGCAGTTACTTCGACAGTCCCGGGGGGGAGCTGTTTTTT | CASSYFDSPGGELFF
12 | NA | medium-sized | TRBJ1-2 | TRBV19 | TGTGCCAGTAGGAACGAGGGGAGGAACTACACCTTC | CASRNEGRNYTF
13 | NA | medium-sized | TRBJ2-3 | TRBV7-2 | TGTGCCAGCAGCCGCCGGGCCACAGATACGCAGTATTTT | CASSRRATDTQYF
12 | NA | medium-sized | TRBJ2-1 | TRBV7-2 | TGTGCCAGCAGCTCCGGGACCCCGAAGAAGTTCTTC | CASSSGTPKKFF
13 | NA | medium-sized | TRBJ2-7 | TRBV27 | TGTGCCAGCAGGGATCCGGGGGCCTACGAGCAGTACTTC | CASRDPGAYEQYF
15 | NA | few | TRBJ1-5 | TRBV12-3/TRBV12-4 | TGTGCCAGCAGTTTATGGGACATAGGAAATCAGCCCCAGCATTTT | CASSLWDIGNQPQHF
13 | NA | many | TRBJ1-1 | TRBV14 | TGTGCCAGCAGCCAAGATGGCCGGGGAATAGCTTTCTTT | CASSQDGRGIAFF
20 | TRBD2 | medium-sized | TRBJ2-1 | TRBV24-1 | TGTGCCACCAGTGACGGGACTAGCGGGGGCCCGGCACTCTCCTACAATGAGCAGTTCTTC | CATSDGTSGGPALSYNEQFF
15 | NA | many | TRBJ2-4 | TRBV6-1 | TGTGCCAGCATGATGGACCAGGGAGGTTGGGTCATTCAGTACTTC | CASMMDQGGWVIQYF
15 | TRBD2 | medium-sized | TRBJ2-1 | TRBV2 | TGTGCCAGCAGCCCGGGACTAGCGGGGGCGGGGGAGCAGTTCTTC | CASSPGLAGAGEQFF
17 | NA | medium-sized | TRBJ2-3 | TRBV6-2/TRBV6-3 | TGTGCCAGCAGTTACTCGATGGGAGTACCTAGCACAGATACGCAGTATTTT | CASSYSMGVPSTDTQYF
14 | TRBD1 | many | TRBJ1-6 | TRBV6-2/TRBV6-3 | TGTGCCAGCAGTCGACAGGGCCTCATAAGGGGCCTCCACTTT | CASSRQGLIRGLHF
16 | NA | medium-sized | TRBJ1-5 | TRBV7-2 | TGTGCCAGCAGCTTAGGATCGGGGAGGAGCAATCAGCCCCAGCATTTT | CASSLGSGRSNQPQHF
13 | NA | many | TRBJ2-1 | TRBV12-3/TRBV12-4 | TGTGCCAGCAGGTTAACAGAGCAATTGAAGCAGTTCTTC | CASRLTEQLKQFF
15 | TRBD2 | medium-sized | TRBJ2-4 | TRBV6-6 | TGTGCCAGCAGACCTAGACTAGCGGGGGGCCAAACTCTCTACTTC | CASRPRLAGGQTLYF
15 | NA | medium-sized | TRBJ2-3 | TRBV20-1 | TGCAGTGCTAGGGCCCCACTAGGGCGCACAGATACGCAGTATTTT | CSARAPLGRTDTQYF
15 | TRBD1 | medium-sized | TRBJ2-5 | TRBV11-3 | TGTGCCAGCAGCTTAGGTGGACAGGGCTCGGAGACCCAGTACTTC | CASSLGGQGSETQYF
16 | NA | many | TRBJ2-5 | TRBV2 | TGTGCCAGCAGTGTCAGCCGCCAGAGTTCGGGGGAGACCCAGTACTTC | CASSVSRQSSGETQYF
14 | NA | medium-sized | TRBJ2-2 | TRBV19 | TGTGCCAGTAGTTTCCGGCCGAACACCGGGGAGCTGTTTTTT | CASSFRPNTGELFF